This T cell receptor (beta chain) is drawn from a study of blood T cell repertoires in COVID-19. On the study more broadly: The United States, Italy and Spain provided the acute and convalescent COVID-19 samples. Nucleic acid was either cDNA or gDNA, and it came from T cells, B-cell-depleted T cells, or PBMCs.

Authors' processing steps: Researchers report that nucleated cell counts were estimated from reference gene primer amplification. TCRdb's copy holds only in-frame clones and misses some; the assay was immunoSEQ multiplex PCR. V and J calls and clone size follow that table, whereas D and trimming were derived from the DNA. The sample holds about 220,000 clones, 75% to 85% seen once. The sequenced sample was peripheral blood. The sequence was obtained from a man aged 50 to 59 with active or convalescent COVID-19.

The CDR3 bases are TGTGCCAGCAGTTACTCGGGGACAGCGTATTTTTATGGCTACACCTTC. Translation gives CASSYSGTAYFYGYTF. J is TRBJ1-2 and V is TRBV6-5; 7 nucleotides agree with TRBD1. The CDR3 contains 16 residues. V dropped 0 bases and J dropped 5; count of bases not matched to a gene: 9. Germline V gene sequence: CDR1 MNHEY, CDR2 SVGAGI.